The clone carrying this TCR beta chain was recorded at least ten times. What it binds is unknown. The data belong to a study of T cell repertoires in cytomegalovirus infection. TCRdb analysed the reads with MiXCR anew, one entry per CDR3 protein. The data hold about 570,000 distinct CDR3 sequences, with 40% observed a single time. Trimming took 2 bases from V and 0 from J, leaving 6 bases between them. Per the germline V gene, CDR1 is SGHTA and CDR2 is FQGNSA. This CDR3 is 14 amino acids long. The genes are TRBV7-2 and TRBJ2-3; D not resolved. The source was cultured PBMCs, collected from culture after CMV antigen stimulation. The sequence derives from a human donor in good health (CMV status not recorded). Some clones in this sample may be carry-over from other donors' samples. The CDR3 DNA follows: TGTGCCAGCAGCTTAACCATGAGCACAGATACGCAGTATTTT. Translation: CASSLTMSTDTQYF.